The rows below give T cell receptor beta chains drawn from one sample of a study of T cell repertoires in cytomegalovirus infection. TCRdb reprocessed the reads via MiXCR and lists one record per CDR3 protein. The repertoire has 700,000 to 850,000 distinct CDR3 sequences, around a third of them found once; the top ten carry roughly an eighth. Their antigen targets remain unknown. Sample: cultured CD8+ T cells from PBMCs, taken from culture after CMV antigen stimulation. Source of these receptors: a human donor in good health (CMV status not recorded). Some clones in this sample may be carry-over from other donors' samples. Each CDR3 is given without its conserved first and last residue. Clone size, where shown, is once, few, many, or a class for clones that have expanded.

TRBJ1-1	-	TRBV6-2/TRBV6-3	ASSEPDTEAF
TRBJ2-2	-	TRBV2	ASLRGPRTGSNTGELF
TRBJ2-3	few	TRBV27	ASSLLSRGDTDTQY
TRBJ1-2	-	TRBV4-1	ASSQDPLGGVPYGYT
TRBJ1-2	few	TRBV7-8	ASSPTGTDLDNNYGYT
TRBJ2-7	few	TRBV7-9	ASSRWGEQY
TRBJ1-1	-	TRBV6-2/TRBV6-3	ASSYMPGAVGWDTEAF
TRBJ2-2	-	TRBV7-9	ASRLGTGVSGELF
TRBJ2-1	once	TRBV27	ASSLNGWDNEQF
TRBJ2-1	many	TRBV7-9	ASSLGDRGTYNEQF
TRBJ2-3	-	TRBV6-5	ASSYSGPGGAGGTDTQY
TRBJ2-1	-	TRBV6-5	ASSYSPGLGNEQF
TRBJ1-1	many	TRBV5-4	ASSSPGLDSMNTEAF
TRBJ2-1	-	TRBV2	ASPRRDNPYNEQF
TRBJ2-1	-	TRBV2	ARGGDNEQF
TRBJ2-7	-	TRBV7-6	ASSPGRGRSSYEQY